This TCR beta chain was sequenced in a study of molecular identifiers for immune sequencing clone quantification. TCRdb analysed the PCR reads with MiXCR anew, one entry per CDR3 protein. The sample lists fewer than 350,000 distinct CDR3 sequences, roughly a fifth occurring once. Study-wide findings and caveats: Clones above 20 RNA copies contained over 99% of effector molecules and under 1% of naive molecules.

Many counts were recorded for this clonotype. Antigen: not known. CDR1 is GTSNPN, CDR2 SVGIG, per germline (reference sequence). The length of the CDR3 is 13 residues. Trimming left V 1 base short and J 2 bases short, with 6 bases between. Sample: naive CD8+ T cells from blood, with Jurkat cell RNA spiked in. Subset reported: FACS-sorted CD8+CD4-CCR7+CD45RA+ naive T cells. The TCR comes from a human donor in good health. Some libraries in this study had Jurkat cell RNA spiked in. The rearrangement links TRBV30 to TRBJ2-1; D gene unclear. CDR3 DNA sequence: TGTGCCTGGAGTGATGTGCCCTACAATGAGCAGTTCTTC. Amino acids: CAWSDVPYNEQFF.